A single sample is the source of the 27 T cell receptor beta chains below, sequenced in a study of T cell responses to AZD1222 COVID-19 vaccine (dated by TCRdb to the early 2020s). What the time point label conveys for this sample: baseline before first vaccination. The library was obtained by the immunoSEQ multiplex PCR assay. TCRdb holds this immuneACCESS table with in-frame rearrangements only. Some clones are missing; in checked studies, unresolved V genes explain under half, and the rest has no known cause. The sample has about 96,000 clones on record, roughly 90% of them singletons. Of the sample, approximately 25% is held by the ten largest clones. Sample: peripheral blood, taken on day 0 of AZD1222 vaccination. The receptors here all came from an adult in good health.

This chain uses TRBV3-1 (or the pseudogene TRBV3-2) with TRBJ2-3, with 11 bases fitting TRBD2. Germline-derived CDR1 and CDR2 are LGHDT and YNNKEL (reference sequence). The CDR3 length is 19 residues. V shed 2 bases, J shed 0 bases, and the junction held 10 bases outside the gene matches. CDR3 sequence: CASSQKGTSGSSSTDTQYF. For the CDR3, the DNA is TGTGCCAGCAGCCAAAAAGGGACTAGCGGTTCGAGTAGCACAGATACGCAGTATTTT.

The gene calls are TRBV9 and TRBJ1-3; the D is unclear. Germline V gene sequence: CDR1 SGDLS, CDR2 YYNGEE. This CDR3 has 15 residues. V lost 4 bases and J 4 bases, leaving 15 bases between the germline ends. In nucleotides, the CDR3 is TGTGCCAGCAGCCCGGTCGAGGGCTTCGGAAACACCATATATTTT. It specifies CASSPVEGFGNTIYF.

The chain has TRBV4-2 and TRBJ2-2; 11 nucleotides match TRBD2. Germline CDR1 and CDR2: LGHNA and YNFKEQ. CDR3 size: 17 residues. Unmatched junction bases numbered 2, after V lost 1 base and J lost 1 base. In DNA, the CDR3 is TGTGCCAGCAGCCAAGTTAGCGGGAGGGTGAACACCGGGGAGCTGTTTTTT. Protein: CASSQVSGRVNTGELFF.

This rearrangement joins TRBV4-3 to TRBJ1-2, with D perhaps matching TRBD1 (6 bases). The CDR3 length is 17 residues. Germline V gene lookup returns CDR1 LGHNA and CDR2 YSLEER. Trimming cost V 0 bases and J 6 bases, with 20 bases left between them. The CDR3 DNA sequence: TGCGCCAGCAGCCAAGAACCCATTGGCAGGGGAGGGGATGGCTACACCTTC. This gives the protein CASSQEPIGRGGDGYTF.

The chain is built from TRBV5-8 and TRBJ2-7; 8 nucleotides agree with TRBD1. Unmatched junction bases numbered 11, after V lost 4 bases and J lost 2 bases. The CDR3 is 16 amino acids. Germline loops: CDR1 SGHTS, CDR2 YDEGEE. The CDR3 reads CASSPRRGQVTYEQYF. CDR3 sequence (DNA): TGTGCCAGCAGCCCACGGAGGGGACAGGTCACCTACGAGCAGTACTTC.

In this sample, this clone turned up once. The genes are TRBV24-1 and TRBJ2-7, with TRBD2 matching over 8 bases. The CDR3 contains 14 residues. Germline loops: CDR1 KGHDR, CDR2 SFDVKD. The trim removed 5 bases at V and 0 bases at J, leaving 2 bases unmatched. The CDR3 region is CATSATSDSYEQYF. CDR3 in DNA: TGTGCCACCAGTGCGACTAGCGACTCCTACGAGCAGTACTTC.

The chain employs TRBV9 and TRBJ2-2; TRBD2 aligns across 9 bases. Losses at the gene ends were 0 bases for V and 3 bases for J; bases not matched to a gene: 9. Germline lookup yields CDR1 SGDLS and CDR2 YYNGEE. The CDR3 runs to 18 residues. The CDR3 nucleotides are TGTGCCAGCAGCGTAGGTGGTAGCGGGAGCTCGGACACCGGGGAGCTGTTTTTT. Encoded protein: CASSVGGSGSSDTGELFF.

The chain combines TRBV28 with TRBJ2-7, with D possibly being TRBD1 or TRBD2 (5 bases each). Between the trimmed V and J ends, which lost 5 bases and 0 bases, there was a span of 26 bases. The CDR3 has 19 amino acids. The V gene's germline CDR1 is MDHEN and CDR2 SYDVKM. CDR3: CASSPVWGRGSASSYEQYF. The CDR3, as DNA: TGTGCCAGCAGTCCTGTATGGGGAAGGGGTAGCGCCAGCTCCTACGAGCAGTACTTC.

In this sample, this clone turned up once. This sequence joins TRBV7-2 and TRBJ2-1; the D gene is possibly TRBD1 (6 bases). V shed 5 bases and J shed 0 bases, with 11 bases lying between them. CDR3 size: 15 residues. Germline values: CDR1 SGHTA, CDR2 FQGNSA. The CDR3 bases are TGTGCCAGCAGCCTGAGGACAGCCTCCTACAATGAGCAGTTCTTC. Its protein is CASSLRTASYNEQFF.

The CDR3, as DNA: TGTGCCAGCAGCGGTAGCTCCTATAATTCACCCCTCCACTTT. Its protein product is CASSGSSYNSPLHF. The rearrangement uses TRBV28 and TRBJ1-6; D ambiguous. The CDR3 consists of 14 residues. V shed 6 bases and J shed 0 bases, with 6 bases lying between them. Germline values: CDR1 MDHEN, CDR2 SYDVKM.

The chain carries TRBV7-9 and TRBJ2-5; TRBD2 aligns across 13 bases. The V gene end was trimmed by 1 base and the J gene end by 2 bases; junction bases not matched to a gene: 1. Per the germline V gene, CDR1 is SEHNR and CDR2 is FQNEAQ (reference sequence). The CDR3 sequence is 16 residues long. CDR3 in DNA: TGTGCCAGCAGCTTAGGGACTAGCGGGAGTCAAGAGACCCAGTACTTC. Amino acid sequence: CASSLGTSGSQETQYF.

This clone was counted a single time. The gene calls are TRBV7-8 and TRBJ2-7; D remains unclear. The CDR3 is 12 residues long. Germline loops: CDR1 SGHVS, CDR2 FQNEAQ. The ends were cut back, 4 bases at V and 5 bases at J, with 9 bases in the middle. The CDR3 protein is CASSSRNDEQYF. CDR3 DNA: TGTGCCAGCAGCTCCAGGAACGACGAGCAGTACTTC.

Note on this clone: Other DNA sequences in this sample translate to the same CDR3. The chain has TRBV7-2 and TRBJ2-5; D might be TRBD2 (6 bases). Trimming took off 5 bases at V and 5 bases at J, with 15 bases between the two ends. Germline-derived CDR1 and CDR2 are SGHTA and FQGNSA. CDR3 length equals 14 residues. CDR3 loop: CASSAGGAGETQYF. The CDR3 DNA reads TGTGCCAGCAGCGCAGGAGGGGCCGGGGAGACCCAGTACTTC. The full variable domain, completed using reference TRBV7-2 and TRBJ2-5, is GAGVSQSPSNKVTEKGKDVELRCDPISGHTALYWYRQSLGQGLEFLIYFQGNSAPDKSGLPSDRFSAERTGGSVSTLTIQRTQQEDSAVYLCASSAGGAGETQYFGPGTRLLVL.

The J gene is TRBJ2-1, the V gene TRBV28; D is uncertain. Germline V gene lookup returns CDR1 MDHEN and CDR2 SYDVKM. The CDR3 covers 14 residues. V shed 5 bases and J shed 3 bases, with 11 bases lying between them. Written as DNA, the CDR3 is TGTGCCAGCAGTCCCGTTAGGAGCTACAATGAGCAGTTCTTC. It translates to CASSPVRSYNEQFF. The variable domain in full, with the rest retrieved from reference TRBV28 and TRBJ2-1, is DVKVTQSSRYLVKRTGEKVFLECVQDMDHENMFWYRQDPGLGLRLIYFSYDVKMKEKGDIPEGYSVSREKKERFSLILESASTNQTSMYLCASSPVRSYNEQFFGPGTRLTVL.

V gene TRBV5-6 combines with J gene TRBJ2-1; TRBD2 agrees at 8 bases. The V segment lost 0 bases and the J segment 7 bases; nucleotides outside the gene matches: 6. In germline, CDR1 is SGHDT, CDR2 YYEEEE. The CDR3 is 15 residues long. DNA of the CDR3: TGTGCCAGCAGCTTGGAGCTAGCGGGTTTTAATGAGCAGTTCTTC. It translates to CASSLELAGFNEQFF.

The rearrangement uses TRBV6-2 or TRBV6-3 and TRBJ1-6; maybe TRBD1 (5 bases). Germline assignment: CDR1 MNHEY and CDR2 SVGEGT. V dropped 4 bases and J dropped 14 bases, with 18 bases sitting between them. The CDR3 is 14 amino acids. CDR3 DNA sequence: TGTGCCAGCAGTTTGGGACCCCCGCGAAAGGCCCTCCACTTT. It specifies CASSLGPPRKALHF.

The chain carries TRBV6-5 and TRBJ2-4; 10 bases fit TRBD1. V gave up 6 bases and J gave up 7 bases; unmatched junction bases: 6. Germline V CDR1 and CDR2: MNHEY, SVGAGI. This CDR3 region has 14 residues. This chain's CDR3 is CASRQGQGRNIQYF. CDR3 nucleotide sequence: TGTGCCAGCAGACAGGGACAGGGGAGGAACATTCAGTACTTC.

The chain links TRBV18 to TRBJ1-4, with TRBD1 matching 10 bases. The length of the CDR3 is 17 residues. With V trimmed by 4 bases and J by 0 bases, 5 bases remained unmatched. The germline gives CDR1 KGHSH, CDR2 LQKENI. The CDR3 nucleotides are TGTGCCAGCTCACGGCGGGACAGGGGTACAACTAATGAAAAACTGTTTTTT. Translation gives CASSRRDRGTTNEKLFF. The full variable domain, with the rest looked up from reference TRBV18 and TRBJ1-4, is NAGVMQNPRHLVRRRGQEARLRCSPMKGHSHVYWYRQLPEEGLKFMVYLQKENIIDESGMPKERFSAEFPKEGPSILRIQQVVRGDSAAYFCASSRRDRGTTNEKLFFGSGTQLSVL.

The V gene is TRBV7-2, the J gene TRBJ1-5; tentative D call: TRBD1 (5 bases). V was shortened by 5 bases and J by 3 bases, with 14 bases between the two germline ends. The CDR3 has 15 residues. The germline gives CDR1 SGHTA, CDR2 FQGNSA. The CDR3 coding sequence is TGTGCCAGCAGCAGTTCGGGACTTATCAATCAGCCCCAGCATTTT. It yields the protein CASSSSGLINQPQHF.

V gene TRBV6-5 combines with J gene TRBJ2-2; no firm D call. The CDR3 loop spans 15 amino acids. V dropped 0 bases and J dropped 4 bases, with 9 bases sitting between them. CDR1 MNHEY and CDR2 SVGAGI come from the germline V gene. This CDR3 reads CASSYSAPGTGELFF. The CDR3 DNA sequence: TGTGCCAGCAGTTACTCCGCCCCGGGCACCGGGGAGCTGTTTTTT.

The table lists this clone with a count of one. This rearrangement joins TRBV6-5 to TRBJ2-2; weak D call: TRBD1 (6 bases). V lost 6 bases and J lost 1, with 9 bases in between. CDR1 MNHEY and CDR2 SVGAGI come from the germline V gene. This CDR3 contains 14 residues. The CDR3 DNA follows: TGTGCCAGCAGCAGAGGGGGGAACACCGGGGAGCTGTTTTTT. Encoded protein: CASSRGGNTGELFF.

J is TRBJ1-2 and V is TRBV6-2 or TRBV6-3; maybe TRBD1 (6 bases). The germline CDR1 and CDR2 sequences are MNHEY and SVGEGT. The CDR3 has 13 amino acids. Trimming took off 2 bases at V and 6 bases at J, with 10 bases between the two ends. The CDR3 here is CASSYGRGNGYTF. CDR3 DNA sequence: TGTGCCAGCAGTTACGGCAGGGGAAATGGCTACACCTTC.

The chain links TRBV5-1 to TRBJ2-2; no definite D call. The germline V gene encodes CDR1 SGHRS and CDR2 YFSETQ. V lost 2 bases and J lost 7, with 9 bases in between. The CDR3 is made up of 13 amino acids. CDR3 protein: CASSLRVGGELFF. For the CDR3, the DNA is TGCGCCAGCAGCTTAAGGGTAGGCGGGGAGCTGTTTTTT.

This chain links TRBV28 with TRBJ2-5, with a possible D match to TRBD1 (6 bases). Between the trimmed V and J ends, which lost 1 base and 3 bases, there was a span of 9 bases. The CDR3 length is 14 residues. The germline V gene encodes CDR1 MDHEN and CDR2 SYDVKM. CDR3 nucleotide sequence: TGTGCCAGCAGTTTATCGGACAGTAAAGAGACCCAGTACTTC. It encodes CASSLSDSKETQYF.

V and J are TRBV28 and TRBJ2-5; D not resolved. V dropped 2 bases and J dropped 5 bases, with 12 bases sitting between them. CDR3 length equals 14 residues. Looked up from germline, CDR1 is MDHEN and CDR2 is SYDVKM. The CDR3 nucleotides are TGTGCCAGCAGTTTACGTTCGTACCTTGAGACCCAGTACTTC. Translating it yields CASSLRSYLETQYF.

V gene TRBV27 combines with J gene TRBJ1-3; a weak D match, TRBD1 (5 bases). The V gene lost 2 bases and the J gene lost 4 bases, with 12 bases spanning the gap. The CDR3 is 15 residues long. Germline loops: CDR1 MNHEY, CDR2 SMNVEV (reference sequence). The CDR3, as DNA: TGTGCCAGCAGTTTAACAGGCGTAGTGGGAAACACCATATATTTT. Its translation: CASSLTGVVGNTIYF.

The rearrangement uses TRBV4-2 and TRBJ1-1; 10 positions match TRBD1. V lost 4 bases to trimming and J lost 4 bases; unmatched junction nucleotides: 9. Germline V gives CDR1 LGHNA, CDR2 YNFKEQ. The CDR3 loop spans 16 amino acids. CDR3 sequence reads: CASSPSGTGVGTEAFF. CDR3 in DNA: TGTGCCAGCAGCCCTTCCGGGACAGGGGTGGGCACTGAAGCTTTCTTT.